Below, 16 T cell receptor beta chains from the same sample are listed, as sequenced in a study of blood T cells in healthy people across ages. Next came a second PCR, run for roughly 6 to 11 cycles, which used a sample-barcoded 5' primer along with a J-beta primer mix. TCRdb called the 5' RACE reads again in MiXCR, with one record for every CDR3 protein. The profile shows some 800,000 distinct CDR3 sequences, 20% to 25% of them singletons. A further study also used this sample, focusing on T cells of mothers and their children.

Sequenced: blood. The receptors stem from a boy aged 10-17 years in good health.

To note about this clonotype: One end of the junction fails to match germline, which may point to a read error. The CDR3 is CSADPRETNEQHF. The CDR3 coding sequence is TGCAGTGCGGACCCACGGGAAACTAACGAGCAGCACTTC. V gene TRBV20-1 combines with J gene TRBJ2-7, with D tentatively TRBD2 (5 bases). CDR1 and CDR2 (germline): DFQATT, SNEGSKA (reference sequence). This CDR3 is built from 13 residues.

V is TRBV6-6 and J is TRBJ1-1, with 8 bases identical to TRBD1. V was clipped by 8 bases and J by 3 bases; unmatched bases: 8. This CDR3 contains 14 residues. The germline V gene encodes CDR1 MNHNY and CDR2 SVGAGI (reference sequence). CDR3 region: CASAGTGTYTEAFF. For the CDR3, the DNA is TGTGCCAGCGCTGGGACAGGAACATACACTGAAGCTTTCTTT.

This clonotype was seen more than once but under ten times. The chain couples TRBV20-1 to TRBJ2-2, with D perhaps matching TRBD1 (5 bases). Trimming stripped 1 base from V and 0 bases from J, with 6 bases between. Germline values: CDR1 DFQATT, CDR2 SNEGSKA (reference sequence). The CDR3 runs 14 residues. CDR3 nucleotide sequence: TGCAGTGCTAGAGTGACAGCGAACACCGGGGAGCTGTTTTTT. This gives the protein CSARVTANTGELFF.

The V and J genes are TRBV5-5 and TRBJ2-5, with 12 bases aligning to TRBD2. The J call is doubtful: the DNA matches TRBJ2-7 better. CDR3 size: 18 residues. The germline CDR1 and CDR2 sequences are SGHKS and YYEKEE (reference sequence). The CDR3: CASSLRTSGTNTPYEQYF. In DNA form, the CDR3 reads TGTGCCAGCAGCCTCCGGACTAGCGGGACTAACACCCCCTACGAGCAGTACTTC.

This clonotype was observed a few times. The chain is built from TRBV5-5 and TRBJ2-5; 9 positions agree with TRBD1. The V gene end was trimmed by 4 bases and the J gene end by 3 bases; junction bases not matched to a gene: 10. From germline, CDR1 is SGHKS and CDR2 YYEKEE (reference sequence). CDR3 length equals 16 residues. CDR3 nucleotides: TGTGCCAGCAGCCTTAACTCCGGGACAGGGAAAGAGACCCAGTACTTC. This sequence encodes CASSLNSGTGKETQYF.

In the case of this clonotype: A junction boundary mismatches the germline segment, possibly from a read error. V gene TRBV18 combines with J gene TRBJ2-5; D perhaps matches TRBD2 (6 bases). CDR3 length: 16 residues. CDR1 is KGHSH and CDR2 is LQKENI in the germline V gene. CDR3 in amino acids: CASSPSDGGWLETQHF. DNA for the CDR3: TGTGCCAGCTCACCCTCCGACGGAGGGTGGCTGGAGACCCAGCACTTC.

This chain connects TRBV6-1 to TRBJ1-4, with D possibly being TRBD1 (5 bases). This CDR3 is built from 16 residues. Trimming removed 6 bases from V and 3 bases from J, with 17 bases in between. Germline-derived CDR1 and CDR2 are MNHNS and SASEGT. CDR3 in DNA: TGTGCCAGCAGCGAACCATACAGGCCCTCTAATGAAAAACTGTTTTTT. This translates into CASSEPYRPSNEKLFF.

This clonotype was seen a handful of times. V usage is TRBV4-3 and J usage is TRBJ2-1, with TRBD2 as a possible D gene (6 bases). The CDR3 contains 14 residues. Germline CDR1 LGHNA, CDR2 YSLEER. The V end lost 1 base, the J end lost 8 bases, and 12 bases lay between the germline ends. The CDR3 reads CASSQVGGLDEQFF. In DNA, the CDR3 is TGCGCCAGCAGCCAAGTCGGGGGATTGGATGAGCAGTTCTTC.

This rearrangement joins TRBV18 to TRBJ1-4; D gene uncertain. Trimming stripped 2 bases from V and 5 bases from J, with 12 bases between. CDR1 KGHSH and CDR2 LQKENI come from the germline V gene. The CDR3 has 15 residues. The CDR3 region is CASSPARVPNEKLFF. The CDR3 bases are TGTGCCAGCTCACCAGCGAGGGTCCCCAATGAAAAACTGTTTTTT.

This clonotype appeared once. The chain carries TRBV4-2 and TRBJ2-1; D may match TRBD1 or TRBD2 (5 bases each). CDR1 is LGHNA, CDR2 YNFKEQ, per germline. V dropped 2 bases and J dropped 2 bases, with 19 bases sitting between them. This CDR3 is built from 18 residues. CDR3 amino acids: CASSQRATGGGPYNEQFF. Written as DNA, the CDR3 is TGTGCCAGCAGCCAAAGGGCCACAGGAGGAGGCCCCTACAATGAGCAGTTCTTC.

This clonotype has just a few counts. The rearrangement uses TRBV20-1 and TRBJ2-7; D is uncertain. CDR3 length: 15 residues. The germline V gene has CDR1 DFQATT and CDR2 SNEGSKA (reference sequence). Deletions cut 1 base from V and 7 bases from J, with 20 bases between. Written as DNA, the CDR3 is TGCAGTGCTAGAGTACACGGCAGCCTCTCGGATGAGCAGTACTTC. Translation gives CSARVHGSLSDEQYF.

This chain joins TRBV19 and TRBJ1-1; D not certain. Germline V gives CDR1 LNHDA, CDR2 SQIVND (reference sequence). The CDR3 loop spans 15 amino acids. V shed 1 base and J shed 5 bases, with 14 bases lying between them. CDR3 in amino acids: CASSIASVSGTEAFF. For the CDR3, the DNA is TGTGCCAGTAGTATAGCCTCAGTCTCCGGGACTGAAGCTTTCTTT.

This clonotype was counted a single time. The chain links TRBV29-1 to TRBJ1-1; D ambiguous. Germline assignment: CDR1 SQVTM and CDR2 ANQGSEA. V dropped 8 bases and J dropped 0 bases, with 10 bases sitting between them. The CDR3 has 12 amino acids. The CDR3 region has the DNA TGCAGCTCCCTCGGCATGAACACTGAAGCTTTCTTT. It specifies CSSLGMNTEAFF.

The V and J genes are TRBV18 and TRBJ2-1; D perhaps matches TRBD2 (5 bases). This CDR3 has 19 residues. Germline V gives CDR1 KGHSH, CDR2 LQKENI. The V end lost 2 bases, the J end lost 0 bases, and 20 bases lay between the germline ends. CDR3 in amino acids: CASSPGLAGVWDSYNEQFF. DNA of the CDR3: TGTGCCAGCTCACCAGGGCTAGCCGGAGTTTGGGACTCCTACAATGAGCAGTTCTTC.

This clonotype occurred a few times. V usage is TRBV29-1 and J usage is TRBJ2-7, with TRBD1 as a possible D gene (6 bases). The CDR3 has 12 residues. Germline values: CDR1 SQVTM, CDR2 ANQGSEA. V dropped 8 bases and J dropped 3 bases, with 14 bases sitting between them. As DNA, the CDR3 is TGCAGCATTGGGGGCGGATACTACGAGCAGTACTTC. As protein: CSIGGGYYEQYF.

The rearrangement joins TRBV30 to TRBJ1-4; 10 bases fit TRBD1. This CDR3 contains 14 residues. Germline CDR1 and CDR2: GTSNPN and SVGIG (reference sequence). V shed 5 bases, J shed 11 bases, and the junction held 11 bases outside the gene matches. In DNA, the CDR3 is TGTGCCTGGCGCGCCCGGGACAGGGGTAAGAAACTGTTTTTT. It encodes CAWRARDRGKKLFF.